This T cell receptor (beta chain) derives from a study of T cells after yellow fever vaccination. Study results and caveats: Post-booster samples contained most primary-vaccination clones (roughly 96% CD4, about 87% CD8).

Researchers made TCR cDNA using 5'RACE template switching, and this step added a universal primer site and UMIs. Via MiXCR, TCRdb re-called the 5' RACE reads, giving one row per CDR3 protein. The sample holds 600,000 to 750,000 distinct CDR3 sequences; 9% to 15% are singletons and the top ten take more than 13%. This clonotype was observed a handful of times. Its target is unknown. The trim removed 6 bases at V and 2 bases at J, leaving 13 bases unmatched. Germline V CDR1 and CDR2: MDHEN, SYDVKM. The CDR3 runs 16 residues. Sequences were derived from PBMCs, sampled on the day of the yellow fever booster vaccination. The clonotype originates from a man aged 25-40 years who received the YFV17D yellow fever vaccine. The chain uses TRBV28 and TRBJ2-7, with TRBD2 matching 7 bases. For the CDR3, the DNA is TGTGCCAGCAGGTCTCTCGGGTCTAGCGGAACCTACGAGCAGTACTTC. It specifies CASRSLGSSGTYEQYF.